The 9 T cell receptor beta chains reported below all come from one sample, sequenced in a study of early T cells in non-severe SARS-CoV-2 infection. TCRdb itself ran the 5' RACE reads through MiXCR, one entry per CDR3 protein. Altogether about 85,000 distinct CDR3 sequences are present, 13% to 15% being singletons, with the ten largest covering 6% to 7.5%. The specimen was whole blood. These receptors all stem from an adult who was a healthcare worker with PCR-confirmed SARS-CoV-2 infection or an uninfected control (not recorded which).

This chain links TRBV11-2 with TRBJ1-1, with TRBD1 identical over 7 bases. The germline V gene has CDR1 SGHAT and CDR2 FQNNGV. J was trimmed by 6 bases and V by 3 bases; bases with no gene match: 7. The CDR3 has 14 residues. The CDR3 is CASSLGQIPPEAFF. The CDR3 DNA follows: TGTGCCAGCAGCTTGGGACAGATCCCCCCTGAAGCTTTCTTT.

In its sample, this clonotype was seen a few times. The chain has TRBV12-3 or TRBV12-4 and TRBJ1-4; 7 bases agree with TRBD1. CDR3 length: 15 amino acids. Losses at the gene ends were 6 bases for V and 5 bases for J; bases not matched to a gene: 9. The DNA of the CDR3 is TGTGCCAGCAGCCTTAGACAGGGAACGAATGAAAAACTGTTTTTT. Protein product: CASSLRQGTNEKLFF.

On this clonotype itself: Because the CDR3 is missing its conserved closing phenylalanine or tryptophan, this is likely a read error. The CDR3 loop is CASSMRGGNPYEQYS. The CDR3 nucleotides are TGTGCCAGTAGTATGCGAGGGGGGAACCCCTACGAGCAGTACTCC. This chain links TRBV19 with TRBJ2-7, with D possibly being TRBD1 or TRBD2 (6 bases each). V lost 3 bases to trimming and J lost 2 bases, with 14 bases between them. Germline CDR1 is LNHDA and CDR2 is SQIVND (reference sequence). The CDR3 is 15 amino acids.

The chain carries TRBV5-1 and TRBJ1-1; 7 positions match TRBD1. J was trimmed by 7 bases and V by 0 bases; bases with no gene match: 6. The germline CDR1 and CDR2 sequences are SGHRS and YFSETQ. The CDR3 runs 14 residues. CDR3 coding DNA: TGCGCCAGCAGCTTGGGCGACAGGGCGGATGAAGCTTTCTTT. Its protein product is CASSLGDRADEAFF.

The gene calls are TRBV14 and TRBJ1-2; D possibly corresponds to TRBD1 (5 bases). The CDR3 contains 15 residues. Trimming took 0 bases from V and 6 from J, leaving 14 bases between them. The germline gives CDR1 SGHDN, CDR2 FVKESK. CDR3 sequence reads: CASSQDRGTRHGYTF. In nucleotides, the CDR3 is TGTGCCAGCAGCCAAGATCGGGGCACCAGGCATGGCTACACCTTC.

In this sample, this clonotype turned up a few times. The chain has TRBV6-5 and TRBJ1-5, with TRBD1 identical over 7 bases. Trimming removed 0 bases from V and 7 bases from J; junction bases left unmatched: 6. Germline V gene sequence: CDR1 MNHEY, CDR2 SVGAGI. The CDR3 spans 15 residues. The CDR3 sequence is CASSYSRQGHQPQHF. The CDR3 DNA reads as TGTGCCAGCAGTTACTCCCGACAGGGTCACCAGCCCCAGCATTTT.

This clonotype occurred a few times. The chain is built from TRBV20-1 and TRBJ2-2, with 8 bases that match TRBD2. Germline CDR1 DFQATT, CDR2 SNEGSKA (reference sequence). V dropped 6 bases and J dropped 6; count of bases not matched to a gene: 12. This CDR3 has 15 residues. DNA of the CDR3: TGCAGTGCCTTGCCCGGGACTAGAAAACCCGGGGAGCTGTTTTTT. As protein: CSALPGTRKPGELFF.

This clonotype was seen more than once but under ten times. This chain uses TRBV28 with TRBJ1-3; D call uncertain. The CDR3 contains 18 residues. In germline, CDR1 is MDHEN, CDR2 SYDVKM. V was pared by 8 bases and J by 0 bases, with 23 bases between. The CDR3 here is CASRSVRGRRSSGNTIYF. Here the CDR3 DNA reads TGTGCCAGCCGTTCAGTCCGGGGAAGAAGGAGCTCTGGAAACACCATATATTTT.

There are many counts of this clonotype. The rearrangement links TRBV5-4 to TRBJ2-7; D ambiguous. The CDR3 contains 13 residues. Trimming left V 0 bases short and J 1 base short, with 5 bases between. Germline V gene lookup returns CDR1 SGHNT and CDR2 YYREEE (reference sequence). The CDR3 here is CASSLGSSYEQYF. The CDR3 DNA reads as TGTGCCAGCAGCTTGGGAAGTTCCTACGAGCAGTACTTC.